These 19 T cell receptor beta chains were sequenced from one sample in a study of T cell responses to AZD1222 COVID-19 vaccine. Assay used: immunoSEQ multiplex PCR; TCRdb lists only in-frame clones, some missing. The table has more than 95,000 clones, about 89% seen once; the top ten hold 18%. The sample in question was peripheral blood, obtained on day 0 of AZD1222 vaccination. The receptors originated from an adult in good health.

This rearrangement joins TRBV3-1 (or the pseudogene TRBV3-2) to TRBJ2-1; 11 bases align to TRBD2. The CDR3 contains 16 residues. Trimming at V came to 1 base and at J to 4 bases, leaving 3 bases not matched to a gene. Germline CDR1 is LGHDT and CDR2 is YNNKEL (reference sequence). CDR3 in DNA: TGTGCCAGCAGCCAAGGAGGGACTAGCGGTTACAATGAGCAGTTCTTC. This encodes CASSQGGTSGYNEQFF.

The V call is TRBV19, the J call TRBJ2-1; 9 bases line up with TRBD1. The CDR3 is made up of 13 amino acids. Per the germline V gene, CDR1 is LNHDA and CDR2 is SQIVND (reference sequence). Trimming at V came to 6 bases and at J to 7 bases, leaving 4 bases not matched to a gene. CDR3 in amino acids: CASSQTGGNEQFF. The DNA for the CDR3 is TGTGCCAGTAGCCAGACAGGGGGAAATGAGCAGTTCTTC.

The J gene is TRBJ1-1, the V gene TRBV19, with no clear D. The germline CDR1 and CDR2 sequences are LNHDA and SQIVND (reference sequence). The CDR3 consists of 13 residues. Trimming took off 3 bases at V and 3 bases at J, with 8 bases between the two ends. CDR3 residues: CASSMSTDTEAFF. The CDR3 nucleotides are TGTGCCAGTAGTATGTCCACGGACACTGAAGCTTTCTTT.

The DNA of the CDR3 is TGTGCCAGCAGCCTAGGGGACAGGGATCAGCCCCAGCATTTT. Translated, it gives CASSLGDRDQPQHF. The chain couples TRBV11-2 to TRBJ1-5, with TRBD1 matching 9 bases. V dropped 5 bases and J dropped 5; count of bases not matched to a gene: 4. Germline lookup yields CDR1 SGHAT and CDR2 FQNNGV. This CDR3 has 14 amino acids.

The V and J genes are TRBV9 and TRBJ2-3, with a possible D match to TRBD1 (6 bases). The CDR3 loop spans 16 amino acids. The germline V gene has CDR1 SGDLS and CDR2 YYNGEE. V lost 0 bases, J lost 2 bases, and 13 bases lay in between. The CDR3 DNA reads TGTGCCAGCAGCGTAGCTGCAGGGACACACACAGATACGCAGTATTTT. Amino acids: CASSVAAGTHTDTQYF.

The genes are TRBV6-5 and TRBJ2-1; the match to TRBD2 covers 8 bases. Germline V gives CDR1 MNHEY, CDR2 SVGAGI. J gave up 0 bases and V 8 bases, and 6 bases lay outside the gene matches. The CDR3 length is 15 residues. The CDR3, as DNA: TGTGCCAGCTTCCCGGGGACTAGCTCCTACAATGAGCAGTTCTTC. This encodes CASFPGTSSYNEQFF.

J is TRBJ2-7 and V is TRBV30; the D gene could be TRBD1 or TRBD2 (5 bases each). This CDR3 is built from 12 residues. The V and J ends lost 7 bases and 2 bases respectively, with 12 bases between them. The germline gives CDR1 GTSNPN, CDR2 SVGIG (reference sequence). In DNA form, the CDR3 reads TGTGCCTCCCGGGACCTCGCCTACGAGCAGTACTTC. Residues: CASRDLAYEQYF. The whole variable domain, filled in from reference TRBV30 and TRBJ2-7, reads SQTIHQWPATLVQPVGSPLSLECTVEGTSNPNLYWYRQAAGRGLQLLFYSVGIGQISSEVPQNLSASRPQDRQFILSSKKLLLSDSGFYLCASRDLAYEQYFGPGTRLTVT.

The J gene is TRBJ1-6, the V gene TRBV19, with D perhaps TRBD1 (5 bases). CDR3 length: 18 residues. The V end lost 7 bases, the J end lost 0 bases, and 19 bases lay between the germline ends. Germline V lookup: CDR1 LNHDA, CDR2 SQIVND (reference sequence). The CDR3 bases are TGTGCCAGTATGCGCAGGGTTTATCCGAGCTCCTATAATTCACCCCTCCACTTT. This sequence encodes CASMRRVYPSSYNSPLHF.

This chain's CDR3 is CASSPNRGLGTGELFF. The CDR3, as DNA: TGTGCCAGCAGCCCTAACAGGGGGCTTGGCACCGGGGAGCTGTTTTTT. The chain carries TRBV5-4 and TRBJ2-2; TRBD1 aligns across 9 bases. V dropped 4 bases and J dropped 4; count of bases not matched to a gene: 8. The CDR3 extends over 16 amino acids. CDR1 and CDR2 (germline): SGHNT, YYREEE (reference sequence). Full variable domain (missing parts from reference TRBV5-4 and TRBJ2-2): ETGVTQSPTHLIKTRGQQVTLRCSSQSGHNTVSWYQQALGQGPQFIFQYYREEENGRGNFPPRFSGLQFPNYSSELNVNALELDDSALYLCASSPNRGLGTGELFFGEGSRLTVL.

The gene calls are TRBV6-1 and TRBJ1-6, with no clear D. V was shortened by 3 bases and J by 11 bases, with 11 bases between the two germline ends. This CDR3 is 13 amino acids long. Germline CDR1 is MNHNS and CDR2 is SASEGT. The DNA for the CDR3 is TGTGCCAGCAGTGAGATAACAACGGCACCCCTCCACTTT. It codes for CASSEITTAPLHF.

The chain is built from TRBV4-1 and TRBJ2-5; TRBD1 is a possible D gene (6 bases). The germline V and J ends were trimmed by 6 bases and 2 bases, with 16 bases remaining between them. The CDR3 consists of 15 residues. Germline lookup yields CDR1 MGHRA and CDR2 YSYEKL. CDR3 region: CASRRQYRAQETQYF. The CDR3 coding sequence is TGCGCCAGCAGACGTCAATACAGGGCTCAAGAGACCCAGTACTTC.

CDR3 nucleotide sequence: TGTGCCAGTAGTATTGGGACAGGGGGCTATGGCTACACCTTC. Its translation is CASSIGTGGYGYTF. V is TRBV19 and J is TRBJ1-2, with TRBD1 matching over 11 bases. Germline CDR1 is LNHDA and CDR2 is SQIVND (reference sequence). V dropped 3 bases and J dropped 4; count of bases not matched to a gene: 1. The CDR3 consists of 14 residues.

The rearrangement links TRBV19 to TRBJ1-5; no definite D call. This CDR3 comprises 13 residues. Germline V lookup: CDR1 LNHDA, CDR2 SQIVND (reference sequence). V was clipped by 4 bases and J by 7 bases, with 11 bases between them. CDR3: CASSSWSGQPQHF. The CDR3 DNA is TGTGCCAGTAGTAGTTGGAGTGGGCAGCCCCAGCATTTT.

The sample holds one count of this clone. Here the CDR3 omits its conserved ending phenylalanine or tryptophan, so a read error is the likely source. No DNA is shown, since the ends of the CDR3 on it are uncertain; the CDR3 is the one TCRdb lists. The rearrangement links TRBV23-1 to TRBJ1-2; the table assigns TRBD1, which was not confirmed against the DNA. TRBV23-1 is placed among ORFs of uncertain function. The CDR3 numbers 10 amino acids, ends counted. CDR3: CASSQSNRQD.

This clone was seen once. The CDR3 reads CASSSGLAGNTDTQYF. CDR3 nucleotides: TGTGCCAGCTCATCTGGACTAGCGGGGAACACAGATACGCAGTATTTT. This sequence joins TRBV18 and TRBJ2-3; 12 positions agree with TRBD2. Per germline, CDR1 KGHSH and CDR2 LQKENI. V gave up 5 bases and J gave up 2 bases; unmatched junction bases: 5. CDR3 length: 16 amino acids.

This clone has a handful of counts. The chain couples TRBV7-6 to TRBJ1-1; 9 positions match TRBD1. V shed 1 base, J shed 7 bases, and the junction held 7 bases outside the gene matches. The length of the CDR3 is 15 residues. Germline loops: CDR1 SGHVS, CDR2 FNYEAQ. For the CDR3, the DNA is TGTGCCAGCAGCTTAGGGGACAGGGTTTCGGATGAAGCTTTCTTT. Its protein product is CASSLGDRVSDEAFF.

This chain links TRBV6-5 with TRBJ1-1; the match to TRBD1 covers 7 bases. The length of the CDR3 is 12 residues. J gave up 10 bases and V 2 bases, and 4 bases lay outside the gene matches. Germline assignment: CDR1 MNHEY and CDR2 SVGAGI. CDR3 coding DNA: TGTGCCAGCAGTTACCCGGGACAGCTAGCTTTCTTT. This encodes CASSYPGQLAFF.

V usage is TRBV10-1 and J usage is TRBJ2-2, with unresolved D. Per the germline V gene, CDR1 is WNHNN and CDR2 is SYGVQD (reference sequence). Trimming left V 3 bases short and J 0 bases short, with 5 bases between. The CDR3 has 14 amino acids. CDR3 DNA sequence: TGCGCCAGCAGTGACATTACGAACACCGGGGAGCTGTTTTTT. Amino acids: CASSDITNTGELFF.

This clone was detected a few times. Other DNA sequences in the sample encode the same CDR3. J is TRBJ2-6 and V is TRBV4-2; TRBD2 matches at 7 bases. J was trimmed by 2 bases and V by 0 bases; bases with no gene match: 1. Per the germline V gene, CDR1 is LGHNA and CDR2 is YNFKEQ. There are 16 residues in the CDR3. The DNA for the CDR3 is TGTGCCAGCAGCCAAGATGGGGGGGCTGGGGCCAACGTCCTGACTTTC. It is translated as CASSQDGGAGANVLTF.